This passage covers 7 T cell receptor beta chains from one sample sequenced in a study of identical twins. Each CDR3 protein gets one entry after TCRdb re-called the 5' RACE reads with MiXCR. The repertoire includes 1.5 million or so distinct CDR3 sequences, around 29% of them detected once, and about 0.27% sits in the top ten. Input material: cord blood. These receptor sequences come from a newborn girl in good health.

The chain combines TRBV20-1 with TRBJ1-6; tentative D call: TRBD1 (6 bases). Germline loops: CDR1 DFQATT, CDR2 SNEGSKA (reference sequence). The CDR3 length is 17 residues. With 0 bases removed from V and 2 bases from J, the gap between germline ends came to 14 bases. CDR3 in amino acids: CSARDGPGGPYNSPLHF. The CDR3 nucleotides are TGCAGTGCTAGAGATGGGCCGGGGGGCCCCTATAATTCACCCCTCCACTTT.

The chain couples TRBV5-1 to TRBJ2-3; unclear D gene. The V gene lost 4 bases and the J gene lost 2 bases, with 14 bases spanning the gap. The CDR3 is made up of 15 amino acids. Germline V CDR1 and CDR2: SGHRS, YFSETQ. This chain's CDR3 is CASSAPRPVTDTQYF. The CDR3 nucleotides read TGCGCCAGCAGCGCGCCACGGCCCGTCACAGATACGCAGTATTTT.

This clonotype has more than one count but fewer than ten. This rearrangement joins TRBV12-5 to TRBJ2-1; 13 bases agree with TRBD2. The CDR3 spans 16 residues. CDR1 and CDR2 (germline): LGHNT, FRNRAP. The J segment lost 7 bases and the V segment lost 4 bases, leaving 7 bases of the junction unmatched. The CDR3 nucleotides are TGTGCTAGTGGTTGGGCGACTAGCGGGAGGTATAATGAGCAGTTCTTC. Amino acids: CASGWATSGRYNEQFF.

This clonotype was picked up many times. This sequence joins TRBV29-1 and TRBJ2-7, with TRBD2 as a possible D gene (5 bases). The V gene's germline CDR1 is SQVTM and CDR2 ANQGSEA. Trimming took off 0 bases at V and 12 bases at J, with 12 bases between the two ends. The CDR3 consists of 11 residues. This CDR3 reads CSVEDQRFRYF. The DNA for the CDR3 is TGCAGCGTTGAAGATCAGCGGTTCCGGTACTTC.

This rearrangement joins TRBV3-1 to TRBJ2-3; 10 bases fit TRBD2. This CDR3 has 16 amino acids. The ends lost 3 bases at V and 1 base at J; junction bases unmatched: 4. Looked up from germline, CDR1 is LGHDT and CDR2 is YNNKEL (reference sequence). The CDR3 spells CASSHLAGAGTDTQYF. The CDR3 nucleotides are TGTGCCAGCAGCCACCTAGCGGGAGCCGGCACAGATACGCAGTATTTT.

The rearrangement uses TRBV20-1 and TRBJ2-5; 7 bases align to TRBD2. Germline CDR1 and CDR2: DFQATT and SNEGSKA (reference sequence). The CDR3 is 14 residues long. J lost 1 base, V lost 6 bases, and 8 bases had no gene match. The CDR3 loop is CSANPSGAQETQYF. In DNA form, the CDR3 reads TGCAGTGCCAACCCAAGCGGGGCCCAAGAGACCCAGTACTTC.

CDR3 protein: CASNPGPTYNEQFF. The CDR3 DNA is TGTGCCAGCAATCCAGGGCCGACCTACAATGAGCAGTTCTTC. The chain joins TRBV7-8 to TRBJ2-1; perhaps TRBD1 as D (5 bases). The germline CDR1 and CDR2 sequences are SGHVS and FQNEAQ. The V and J ends lost 7 bases and 2 bases respectively, with 12 bases between them. The CDR3 is 14 residues long.